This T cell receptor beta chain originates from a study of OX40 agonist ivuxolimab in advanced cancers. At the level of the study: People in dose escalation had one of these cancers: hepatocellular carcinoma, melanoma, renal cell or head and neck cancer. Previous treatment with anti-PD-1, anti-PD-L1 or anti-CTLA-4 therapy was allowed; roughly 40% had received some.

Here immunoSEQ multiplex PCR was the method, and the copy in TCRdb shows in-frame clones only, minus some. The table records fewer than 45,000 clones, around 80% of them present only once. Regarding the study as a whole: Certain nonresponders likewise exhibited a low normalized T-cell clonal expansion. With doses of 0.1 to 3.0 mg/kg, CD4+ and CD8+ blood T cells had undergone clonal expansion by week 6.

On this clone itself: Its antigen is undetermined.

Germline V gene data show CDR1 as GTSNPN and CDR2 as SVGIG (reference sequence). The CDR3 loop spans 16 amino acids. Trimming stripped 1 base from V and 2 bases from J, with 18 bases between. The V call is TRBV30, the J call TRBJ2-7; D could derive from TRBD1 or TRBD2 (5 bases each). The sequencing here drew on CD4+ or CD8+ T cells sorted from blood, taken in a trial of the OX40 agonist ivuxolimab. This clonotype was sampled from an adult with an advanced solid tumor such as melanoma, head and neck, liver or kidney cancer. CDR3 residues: CAWSAPGRDPTYEQYF. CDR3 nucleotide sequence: TGTGCCTGGAGTGCCCCCGGAAGGGACCCGACCTACGAGCAGTACTTC.